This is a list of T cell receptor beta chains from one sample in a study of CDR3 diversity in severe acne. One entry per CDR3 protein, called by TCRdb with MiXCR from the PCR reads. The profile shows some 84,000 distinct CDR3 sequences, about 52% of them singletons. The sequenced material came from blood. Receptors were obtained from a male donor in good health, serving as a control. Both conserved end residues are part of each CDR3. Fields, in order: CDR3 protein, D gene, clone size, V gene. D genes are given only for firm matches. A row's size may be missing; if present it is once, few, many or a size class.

CDR3: CASSPSRLGFDGYTF; D: NA; size: few; V: TRBV11-2
CDR3: CASSSPGTNNEKLFF; D: NA; size: NA; V: TRBV4-1
CDR3: CASSLSNYQPQHF; D: NA; size: NA; V: TRBV27
CDR3: CASSSLGVSGYTF; D: NA; size: NA; V: TRBV2
CDR3: CASSVGGTGAHYGYTF; D: TRBD1; size: NA; V: TRBV9
CDR3: CTSSIRTWGRGQETQYF; D: NA; size: NA; V: TRBV7-3
CDR3: CASSLEGAGTGELFF; D: NA; size: NA; V: TRBV5-4
CDR3: CAWSFQGTLYGYTF; D: NA; size: few; V: TRBV30
CDR3: CASSERLGAGQPQHF; D: NA; size: few; V: TRBV10-3
CDR3: CASSEGAGDNEQFF; D: NA; size: many; V: TRBV2
CDR3: CASTTLAGNTGELFF; D: TRBD2; size: once; V: TRBV25-1
CDR3: CASSYRGNEQFF; D: TRBD1; size: NA; V: TRBV11-2
CDR3: CASSEGTGRSYEQYF; D: NA; size: many; V: TRBV2
CDR3: CASSPSGEGYTF; D: NA; size: few; V: TRBV18
CDR3: CASNLAGGLYNEQFF; D: TRBD2; size: few; V: TRBV27
CDR3: CASSQVHLAGEYYEQYF; D: TRBD2; size: medium-sized; V: TRBV4-1
CDR3: CASSRLASTGEQFF; D: TRBD2; size: NA; V: TRBV7-9
CDR3: CATSRQGQGVNQPQHF; D: TRBD1; size: NA; V: TRBV15
CDR3: CASRVVGDGYTF; D: NA; size: few; V: TRBV2
CDR3: CASSLSGNTGELFF; D: NA; size: few; V: TRBV7-9
CDR3: CSVAGITNTGELFF; D: NA; size: NA; V: TRBV29-1
CDR3: CASSLAGRAYEQYF; D: NA; size: medium-sized; V: TRBV7-9
CDR3: CASGSVGDPASYEQYF; D: NA; size: NA; V: TRBV25-1
CDR3: CASSYSNAAPSGNTIYF; D: NA; size: few; V: TRBV6-5
CDR3: CASSFFTGNTEAFF; D: NA; size: NA; V: TRBV12-3/TRBV12-4
CDR3: CASSLATTSFGEETQYF; D: NA; size: many; V: TRBV7-6
CDR3: CASRGRGNQPQHF; D: NA; size: NA; V: TRBV25-1
CDR3: CASSTTPHQETQYF; D: NA; size: NA; V: TRBV2
CDR3: CASSSLAGIYNEQFF; D: TRBD2; size: NA; V: TRBV7-9
CDR3: CASGQDPSYYQPQHF; D: TRBD1; size: many; V: TRBV6-5
CDR3: CASRPGGNEQFF; D: NA; size: many; V: TRBV11-2
CDR3: CASRGTDYSYEQYF; D: TRBD1; size: NA; V: TRBV6-1
CDR3: CSAAGKETQYF; D: TRBD2; size: many; V: TRBV20-1
CDR3: CASSFTDTGELFF; D: NA; size: few; V: TRBV11-1
CDR3: CASSGRTEPYQPQHF; D: NA; size: few; V: TRBV5-1
CDR3: CASSQESAGGLETQYF; D: TRBD2; size: few; V: TRBV3-1
CDR3: CATSRHSWAGTSYEQYF; D: TRBD2; size: many; V: TRBV15
CDR3: CASSLRLGGTEAFF; D: NA; size: NA; V: TRBV7-3
CDR3: CASSVVASGIGDTQYF; D: TRBD2; size: NA; V: TRBV9
CDR3: CASSPPGGPNTGELFF; D: NA; size: few; V: TRBV7-8
CDR3: CASSPGTQSYNEQFF; D: NA; size: NA; V: TRBV5-1
CDR3: CSVVSGGASPYEQYF; D: TRBD2; size: NA; V: TRBV29-1
CDR3: CASGEAGTDYGYTF; D: NA; size: NA; V: TRBV10-1
CDR3: CASSRSQGSEQLF; D: NA; size: once; V: TRBV7-3
CDR3: CSARDPPRQGSEIYEQYF; D: TRBD1; size: NA; V: TRBV20-1
CDR3: CASSLRQGVDTGELFF; D: TRBD1; size: NA; V: TRBV7-6
CDR3: CATSRDTGLNTEAFF; D: NA; size: NA; V: TRBV15
CDR3: CATSRGGEADTQYF; D: NA; size: once; V: TRBV15
CDR3: CSAAGSGGSYNSPLHF; D: TRBD1; size: many; V: TRBV20-1
CDR3: CASSPMAVRTYEQYF; D: NA; size: medium-sized; V: TRBV7-9
CDR3: CASSPLAGAQYF; D: TRBD2; size: NA; V: TRBV10-1
CDR3: CASSQGPGQVISYEQYF; D: TRBD1; size: NA; V: TRBV4-1
CDR3: CASSVSETQYF; D: NA; size: many; V: TRBV9
CDR3: CASSETEDYRSYEQYF; D: NA; size: NA; V: TRBV6-5
CDR3: CASSRFEISTDTQYF; D: NA; size: many; V: TRBV5-1
CDR3: CASTMDSYGYTF; D: NA; size: NA; V: TRBV4-2
CDR3: CSSSKGNSNQPQHF; D: NA; size: NA; V: TRBV20-1
CDR3: CAISEGHHGNQPQHF; D: NA; size: few; V: TRBV10-3
CDR3: CASSSILDRGDYGYTF; D: TRBD1; size: once; V: TRBV2
CDR3: CASSQEGSPGANVLTF; D: NA; size: NA; V: TRBV14